Below, 30 T cell receptor beta chains from the same sample are listed, as sequenced in a study of CD8+CD57+ T cells in acquired aplastic anemia. Profiling that covered TCR beta VDJ and CDR3 relied on genomic DNA as its template. A single record per CDR3 protein comes from TCRdb applying MiXCR to the reads. The table lists 400,000 to 500,000 distinct CDR3 sequences, 55% to 70% of them singletons. The sample taken for sequencing was sorted CD4+, CD8+, or CD8+CD57+ T cells (not recorded which) from PBMCs. The receptor source for this set is a human donor in good health, serving as a control.

This clonotype was picked up one time. A much larger clone differs by one base, so this may be a read error. The CDR3, as DNA: TGTGCCAGCACCTTTATTACGGGGACGGACACCATATATTTT. Amino acids: CASTFITGTDTIYF. The chain recombines TRBV12-5 with TRBJ1-3; tentative D call: TRBD1 (5 bases). CDR1 and CDR2 from the germline V gene are LGHNT and FRNRAP. This CDR3 comprises 14 residues.

About this clonotype: Mismatch with germline at one junction end may stem from a read error. The chain recombines TRBV7-3 with TRBJ1-4; the D gene is possibly TRBD1 (5 bases). CDR1 is SGHTA, CDR2 FQGTGA, per germline. CDR3 length: 14 residues. CDR3 region: CASGIPGGGTGELF. The CDR3 nucleotides are TGTGCCAGCGGAATCCCTGGCGGGGGGACCGGGGAGCTTTTT.

Remarks on this clonotype: A clone one base away is much larger, so this may be a read error. V is TRBV9 and J is TRBJ1-4; D is perhaps TRBD1 (6 bases). V was clipped by 4 bases and J by 5 bases, with 15 bases between them. Germline V gene sequence: CDR1 SGDLS, CDR2 YYNGEE. The CDR3 length is 15 residues. This chain's CDR3 is CASSIGAGANEKLFF. The CDR3, as DNA: TGTGCCAGCAGCATAGGGGCAGGGGCAAATGAAAAACTGTTTTTT.

The chain is built from TRBV12-3 or TRBV12-4 and TRBJ1-5; TRBD1 aligns across 7 bases. The CDR3 totals 19 residues. The trim removed 1 base at V and 6 bases at J, leaving 18 bases unmatched. CDR3 nucleotide sequence: TGTGCCAGCAGTTTAGACACGATCGGCTCTGGGGCAGGGGGTCAGCCCCAGCATTTT. Encoded protein: CASSLDTIGSGAGGQPQHF.

The rearrangement links TRBV7-2 to TRBJ2-5; 8 bases agree with TRBD2. The CDR3 is 13 residues long. V shed 3 bases, J shed 10 bases, and the junction held 7 bases outside the gene matches. Germline assignment: CDR1 SGHTA and CDR2 FQGNSA. The CDR3 sequence: CASSLRGVGNQYF. The CDR3 DNA follows: TGTGCCAGCAGCTTGCGGGGGGTGGGAAACCAGTACTTC. Filled out from reference TRBV7-2 and TRBJ2-5, the complete variable domain reads GAGVSQSPSNKVTEKGKDVELRCDPISGHTALYWYRQSLGQGLEFLIYFQGNSAPDKSGLPSDRFSAERTGGSVSTLTIQRTQQEDSAVYLCASSLRGVGNQYFGPGTRLLVL.

This clonotype was counted only a few times. The V call is TRBV10-3, the J call TRBJ1-2; TRBD1 is a possible D gene (6 bases). CDR1 ENHRY and CDR2 SYGVKD come from the germline V gene. V was pared by 2 bases and J by 12 bases, with 25 bases between. The CDR3 has 16 amino acids. CDR3 protein: CAISETISGAGLRNTF. CDR3 bases: TGTGCCATCAGTGAGACAATCTCAGGGGCAGGGCTAAGAAACACCTTC.

The chain joins TRBV5-1 to TRBJ2-5; D gene unclear. Trimming cost V 4 bases and J 3 bases, with 7 bases left between them. Germline V gene data show CDR1 as SGHRS and CDR2 as YFSETQ. CDR3 length: 12 amino acids. The CDR3 nucleotides are TGCGCCAGCAGCAGATTGGAAGAGACCCAGTACTTC. Translated: CASSRLEETQYF.

The chain has TRBV15 and TRBJ2-5, with a possible D match to TRBD1 (5 bases). Germline lookup yields CDR1 LNHNV and CDR2 YYDKDF (reference sequence). The CDR3 extends over 14 amino acids. Trimming shortened V by 5 bases and J by 1 base, and 11 bases separated the two germline ends. CDR3 residues: CATSRRQSQETQYF. The CDR3 bases are TGTGCCACCAGCCGTCGACAGAGCCAAGAGACCCAGTACTTC.

This rearrangement joins TRBV19 to TRBJ2-1, with D tentatively TRBD2 (5 bases). The J call is in doubt because the DNA end fits TRBJ2-3 better. The CDR3 loop spans 13 amino acids. Germline CDR1 reads LNHDA; CDR2 reads SQIVND (reference sequence). The CDR3: CASSAGRVDTQYF. Here the CDR3 DNA reads TGTGCCAGTAGTGCGGGCCGCGTGGATACGCAGTATTTT.

The chain links TRBV19 to TRBJ2-5, with 7 nucleotides matching TRBD1. This CDR3 spans 15 amino acids. V shed 9 bases, J shed 2 bases, and the junction held 12 bases outside the gene matches. Germline V gives CDR1 LNHDA, CDR2 SQIVND (reference sequence). CDR3 coding DNA: TGTGCCAGCAGCTTCCGGGACAGCCGACAAGAGACCCAGTACTTC. Its protein is CASSFRDSRQETQYF.

The CDR3 sequence: CASRRGSSYNSPLHF. The CDR3, as DNA: TGTGCCAGTAGAAGGGGGAGCTCCTATAATTCACCCCTCCACTTT. This rearrangement joins TRBV19 to TRBJ1-6; maybe TRBD1 (6 bases). V was trimmed by 6 bases and J by 0 bases, leaving 9 bases between them. The CDR3 sequence is 15 residues long. Germline-derived CDR1 and CDR2 are LNHDA and SQIVND (reference sequence).

The chain has TRBV29-1 and TRBJ2-7; D gene unclear. In germline, CDR1 is SQVTM, CDR2 ANQGSEA. V lost 7 bases and J lost 2, with 12 bases in between. The CDR3 runs to 12 residues. The CDR3 sequence: CSAPDITYEQYF. In DNA, the CDR3 is TGCAGCGCCCCCGACATTACCTACGAGCAGTACTTC.

DNA of the CDR3: TGTGCCAGCAGCGTCGGGACAGGGGTGTCCTACGCACAGTACTTC. Encoded protein: CASSVGTGVSYAQYF. The chain carries TRBV9 and TRBJ2-7; 10 nucleotides line up with TRBD1. CDR3 length: 15 amino acids. Germline CDR1 SGDLS, CDR2 YYNGEE. Trimming cost V 2 bases and J 10 bases; bases outside gene matches: 12.

The rearrangement uses TRBV7-4 and TRBJ2-7, with a possible D match to TRBD2 (7 bases). The CDR3 is made up of 15 amino acids. The germline V gene has CDR1 SGHVT and CDR2 SQSDAQ. With 4 bases removed from V and 10 bases from J, the gap between germline ends came to 23 bases. CDR3 DNA sequence: TGTGCCAGCAGCTCCCCCCCCGACTACCGGGGGGCCCAGTACTTC. It yields the protein CASSSPPDYRGAQYF.

This chain links TRBV7-2 with TRBJ2-7; 7 bases line up with TRBD1. CDR1 and CDR2 from the germline V gene are SGHTA and FQGNSA. The V segment lost 5 bases and the J segment 7 bases; nucleotides outside the gene matches: 17. CDR3 size: 16 residues. In nucleotides, the CDR3 is TGTGCCAGCAGCCGGGACCCTGGGAAAGGGGGCGGTGAGCAGTACTTC. As protein: CASSRDPGKGGGEQYF.

V is TRBV14 and J is TRBJ1-2; 8 bases line up with TRBD1. The CDR3 is 14 amino acids. Germline V gene lookup returns CDR1 SGHDN and CDR2 FVKESK. The junction had 4 bases not matched to a gene; V was cut back by 1 base and J by 6 bases. DNA of the CDR3: TGTGCCAGCAGCCAAGTAGACAGGGGTAATGGCTACACCTTC. This gives the protein CASSQVDRGNGYTF.

Turning to this clonotype: One junction end does not reproduce the germline sequence, and a read error may be involved. This chain joins TRBV7-2 and TRBJ2-7; 9 nucleotides align to TRBD2. The germline V gene encodes CDR1 SGHTA and CDR2 FQGNSA. This CDR3 spans 16 amino acids. This chain's CDR3 is CASSPTGLALSCEQYF. CDR3 bases: TGTGCCAGCAGCCCGACCGGACTAGCGCTCTCCTGCGAGCAGTACTTC.

This chain links TRBV5-4 with TRBJ2-5; TRBD2 agrees at 7 bases. Germline V CDR1 and CDR2: SGHNT, YYREEE (reference sequence). The junction had 7 bases not matched to a gene; V was cut back by 0 bases and J by 5 bases. The CDR3 is 15 amino acids. This chain's CDR3 is CASSLEGRGGETQYF. The CDR3 bases are TGTGCCAGCAGCTTGGAGGGGAGGGGCGGGGAGACCCAGTACTTC.

The chain joins TRBV5-1 to TRBJ2-3, with 8 positions matching TRBD1. CDR3 length equals 13 residues. Germline V gives CDR1 SGHRS, CDR2 YFSETQ. V trimming: 4 bases; J trimming: 10 bases; junction bases outside the gene matches: 8. The CDR3: CASSRGQGRAQYF. The CDR3 DNA is TGCGCCAGCAGCCGAGGACAGGGCCGAGCGCAGTATTTT.

In this sample, this clonotype turned up many times. V gene TRBV7-2 combines with J gene TRBJ1-3; D is perhaps TRBD1 (5 bases). V was trimmed by 3 bases and J by 2 bases, leaving 8 bases between them. CDR1 SGHTA and CDR2 FQGNSA come from the germline V gene. The CDR3 totals 14 residues. The CDR3, as DNA: TGTGCCAGCAGCTTGGCAGGGACTGGAAACACCATATATTTT. Amino acid sequence: CASSLAGTGNTIYF.

V usage is TRBV7-2 and J usage is TRBJ2-5, with TRBD1 matching 11 bases. J gave up 9 bases and V 5 bases, and 17 bases lay outside the gene matches. The CDR3 has 17 residues. Germline V gene lookup returns CDR1 SGHTA and CDR2 FQGNSA. This CDR3 is CASSPDPDRGLNQPQYF. CDR3 nucleotides: TGTGCCAGCAGCCCCGATCCGGACAGGGGGCTAAATCAGCCCCAGTACTTC. The whole variable domain, filled in from reference TRBV7-2 and TRBJ2-5, reads GAGVSQSPSNKVTEKGKDVELRCDPISGHTALYWYRQSLGQGLEFLIYFQGNSAPDKSGLPSDRFSAERTGGSVSTLTIQRTQQEDSAVYLCASSPDPDRGLNQPQYFGPGTRLLVL.

The DNA for the CDR3 is TGTGCCAGCAGCACGGGGACAGGGGATGGCAACACCTGCTACACCTTC. As protein: CASSTGTGDGNTCYTF. V is TRBV9 and J is TRBJ1-2; TRBD1 aligns across 10 bases. Germline trimming cut 4 bases from V and 9 bases from J; bases unmatched to any gene: 15. The length of the CDR3 is 16 residues. Germline V gene lookup returns CDR1 SGDLS and CDR2 YYNGEE.

On this clonotype itself: One end of the junction fails to match germline, which may point to a read error. The V gene is TRBV7-3, the J gene TRBJ2-7; D not resolved. The end of the DNA aligns better with TRBJ2-3, so the J call may be wrong. From germline, CDR1 is SGHTA and CDR2 FQGTGA. This CDR3 is built from 15 residues. In DNA form, the CDR3 reads TGTGCCGGCAGCTTCGAGCGCGAGAGCACCGATGAGCAGTATTTT. Protein: CAGSFERESTDEQYF.

The chain has TRBV19 and TRBJ1-5; 11 bases are a match to TRBD1. Per germline, CDR1 LNHDA and CDR2 SQIVND (reference sequence). The V segment lost 9 bases and the J segment 11 bases; nucleotides outside the gene matches: 9. The CDR3 has 13 residues. Here the CDR3 DNA reads TGTGCCAGCGGACAGGGGGCGAGGGAGACCCAGCATTTT. Its translation is CASGQGARETQHF. Looking up the rest from reference TRBV19 and TRBJ1-5 gives the full variable domain: DGGITQSPKYLFRKEGQNVTLSCEQNLNHDAMYWYRQDPGQGLRLIYYSQIVNDFQKGDIAEGYSVSREKKESFPLTVTSAQKNPTAFYLCASGQGARETQHFGDGTRLSIL.

The chain combines TRBV27 with TRBJ1-2; TRBD1 aligns across 11 bases. With V trimmed by 5 bases and J by 8 bases, 10 bases remained unmatched. CDR1 MNHEY and CDR2 SMNVEV come from the germline V gene (reference sequence). CDR3 length: 15 residues. CDR3 protein: CASSQPLGTGGGYTF. The CDR3 bases are TGTGCCAGCAGTCAACCCTTGGGGACAGGGGGAGGCTACACCTTC.

V and J are TRBV18 and TRBJ1-1, with D maybe TRBD1 (6 bases). V dropped 0 bases and J dropped 5 bases, with 13 bases sitting between them. CDR3 length: 15 amino acids. The V gene's germline CDR1 is KGHSH and CDR2 LQKENI. The CDR3 nucleotides read TGTGCCAGCTCACCACCGCTGGGGGCGAGGACTGAAGCTTTCTTT. Amino acids: CASSPPLGARTEAFF. Using reference TRBV18 and TRBJ1-1 for the parts outside the CDR3, the full variable domain is NAGVMQNPRHLVRRRGQEARLRCSPMKGHSHVYWYRQLPEEGLKFMVYLQKENIIDESGMPKERFSAEFPKEGPSILRIQQVVRGDSAAYFCASSPPLGARTEAFFGQGTRLTVV.

Turning to this clonotype: A read error may account for a junction end that differs from germline. The chain carries TRBV2 and TRBJ1-1; TRBD1 aligns across 8 bases. This CDR3 has 14 residues. CDR1 and CDR2 from the germline V gene are SNHLY and FYNNEI. The CDR3, as DNA: TGTGCCAGCAGTACTCAGGGGGCTAACCCGGAAGCCTTCTTT. Its protein is CASSTQGANPEAFF.

V is TRBV5-1 and J is TRBJ2-7; a weak D match, TRBD2 (5 bases). The CDR3 has 17 residues. The germline V gene has CDR1 SGHRS and CDR2 YFSETQ. Trimming pared 1 base from V and 3 bases from J, leaving 20 bases between. CDR3 coding DNA: TGCGCCAGCAGCTTGAACGGGGAGAGCTCCTCAGGCTACGAGCAGTACTTC. It specifies CASSLNGESSSGYEQYF.

This clonotype has a handful of counts. Here the CDR3 omits its conserved ending phenylalanine or tryptophan, so a read error is the likely source. This chain uses TRBV19 with TRBJ1-3; D unclear. Germline values: CDR1 LNHDA, CDR2 SQIVND (reference sequence). The CDR3 consists of 15 residues. V was shortened by 1 base and J by 0 bases, with 7 bases between the two germline ends. Written as DNA, the CDR3 is TGTGCCAGTAGTATAGGAGGCCGCTCTGGAAACACCATATATCTT. This translates into CASSIGGRSGNTIYL.

This clonotype appeared a few times. V and J are TRBV9 and TRBJ2-7; TRBD2 might be the D (6 bases). This CDR3 comprises 11 residues. The V gene lost 4 bases and the J gene lost 7 bases, with 9 bases spanning the gap. Per germline, CDR1 SGDLS and CDR2 YYNGEE. The DNA for the CDR3 is TGTGCCAGCAGCCCCGGACTAGAGCAGTACTTC. Protein sequence: CASSPGLEQYF.